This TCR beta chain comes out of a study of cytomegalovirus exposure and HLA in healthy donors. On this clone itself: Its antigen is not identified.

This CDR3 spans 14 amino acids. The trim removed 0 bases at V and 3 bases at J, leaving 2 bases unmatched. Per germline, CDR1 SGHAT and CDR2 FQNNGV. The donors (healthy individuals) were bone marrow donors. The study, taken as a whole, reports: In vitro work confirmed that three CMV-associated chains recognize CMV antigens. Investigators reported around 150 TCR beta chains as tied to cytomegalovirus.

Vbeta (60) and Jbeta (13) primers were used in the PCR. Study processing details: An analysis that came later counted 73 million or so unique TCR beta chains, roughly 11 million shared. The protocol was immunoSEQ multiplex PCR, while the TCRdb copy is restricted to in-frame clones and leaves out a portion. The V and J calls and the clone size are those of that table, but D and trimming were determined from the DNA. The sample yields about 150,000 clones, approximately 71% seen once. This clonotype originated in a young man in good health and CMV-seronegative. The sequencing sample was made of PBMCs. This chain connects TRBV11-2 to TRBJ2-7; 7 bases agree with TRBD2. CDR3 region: CASSLEWTSYEQYF. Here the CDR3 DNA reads TGTGCCAGCAGCTTAGAATGGACTAGCTACGAGCAGTACTTC.